A few counts support the clone carrying this T cell receptor (beta chain). As yet, its antigen is unknown. MiXCR was run by TCRdb on the RT-PCR reads, yielding one entry per CDR3 protein. The sample shows roughly 520,000 distinct CDR3 sequences, roughly 27% of them seen only once. V was clipped by 9 bases and J by 1 base, with 18 bases between them. The CDR3 contains 15 residues. Germline V gene lookup returns CDR1 SGHTA and CDR2 FQGNSA. The record originates from a study of response to subunit inactivated influenza vaccine. Study-wide points: Few new T cells, the authors suggested, are recruited by each seasonal influenza vaccination.

The sample consisted of CD4+ T cells sorted from PBMCs, taken less than 6 days after vaccination. The receptor was derived from a man aged 50-59 years who received an inactivated influenza vaccine. The chain employs TRBV7-2 and TRBJ1-1; possibly TRBD1 for D (5 bases). The CDR3 reads CASVLGTTPNTEAFF. Here the CDR3 DNA reads TGTGCCAGTGTCTTAGGGACCACCCCGAACACTGAAGCTTTCTTT.